The 8 T cell receptor beta chains given below trace back to one sample, sequenced in a study of shared T cell receptors in the human thymus. Produced via immunoSEQ multiplex PCR; TCRdb's table is partial and in-frame only. The repertoire has approximately 760,000 clones, 80% to 90% of them found once; the top ten carry about 0.011%. This sample also appeared in a second study, on human thymus T cells.

The specimen sequenced was thymocytes. These receptors were obtained from a girl under three years old with a congenital heart defect.

J is TRBJ2-2 and V is TRBV5-8, with 8 bases that match TRBD1. Germline CDR1 reads SGHTS; CDR2 reads YDEGEE. After removal of 3 bases from V and 3 bases from J, the junction contained 4 bases not matched to a gene. This CDR3 contains 15 residues. The CDR3 reads CASSSGQEYTGELFF. The CDR3 nucleotides read TGTGCCAGCAGCTCGGGACAGGAGTACACCGGGGAGCTGTTTTTT.

CDR3 sequence reads: CASSNRTIQGVGTEAFF. The DNA for the CDR3 is TGTGCCAGCAGCAACCGAACGATACAGGGGGTGGGCACTGAAGCTTTCTTT. The gene calls are TRBV7-8 and TRBJ1-1; 8 bases are a match to TRBD1. The V gene end was trimmed by 5 bases and the J gene end by 4 bases; junction bases not matched to a gene: 15. Germline CDR1 reads SGHVS; CDR2 reads FQNEAQ. The CDR3 consists of 17 residues. Combining the CDR3 with reference TRBV7-8 and TRBJ1-1 gives the whole variable domain GAGVSQSPRYKVAKRGQDVALRCDPISGHVSLFWYQQALGQGPEFLTYFQNEAQLDKSGLPSDRFFAERPEGSVSTLKIQRTQQEDSAVYLCASSNRTIQGVGTEAFFGQGTRLTVV.

This clone was detected only once. Other DNA sequences in this specimen translate into the identical CDR3. The J gene is TRBJ1-6, the V gene TRBV27; 8 bases map to TRBD1. The CDR3 is 20 residues long. The junction had 18 bases not matched to a gene; V was cut back by 6 bases and J by 2 bases. Germline V gene data show CDR1 as MNHEY and CDR2 as SMNVEV (reference sequence). The CDR3 DNA follows: TGTGCCAGCAGGCCAACCGGACAGGGCCCGGTAGTGACCTATAATTCACCCCTCCACTTT. Protein product: CASRPTGQGPVVTYNSPLHF.

Only one count was recorded for this clone. This rearrangement joins TRBV25-1 to TRBJ2-3; D perhaps matches TRBD1 (6 bases). The germline V gene encodes CDR1 MGHDK and CDR2 SYGVNS. The V and J ends lost 4 bases and 3 bases respectively, with 11 bases between them. This CDR3 region has 14 residues. This CDR3 is CASSVPGHTDTQYF. The CDR3 DNA follows: TGTGCCAGCAGTGTCCCGGGACATACAGATACGCAGTATTTT.

V usage is TRBV10-3 and J usage is TRBJ1-2; D gene uncertain. The CDR3 runs 15 residues. The V and J ends lost 4 bases and 0 bases respectively, with 12 bases between them. Germline-derived CDR1 and CDR2 are ENHRY and SYGVKD. The CDR3 DNA reads TGTGCCATCAGTGGGGCAGGCCCTACTAACTATGGCTACACCTTC. It translates to CAISGAGPTNYGYTF.

This clone was observed a few times. V usage is TRBV5-4 and J usage is TRBJ1-3; 7 bases are a match to TRBD1. Germline assignment: CDR1 SGHNT and CDR2 YYREEE (reference sequence). This CDR3 contains 17 residues. J gave up 1 base and V 2 bases, and 9 bases lay outside the gene matches. The CDR3, as DNA: TGTGCCAGCAGCTTCTCCGACAGGGATCGTTCTGGAAACACCATATATTTT. Protein: CASSFSDRDRSGNTIYF.

The chain joins TRBV28 to TRBJ1-5, with no clear D. This CDR3 is 12 amino acids long. Trimming took 6 bases from V and 7 from J, leaving 10 bases between them. Germline CDR1 is MDHEN and CDR2 is SYDVKM. The CDR3 region has the DNA TGTGCCAGCAGCCATGACAACCAGCCCCAGCATTTT. Its translation: CASSHDNQPQHF.

The gene calls are TRBV5-1 and TRBJ2-5; 7 nucleotides align to TRBD2. Germline assignment: CDR1 SGHRS and CDR2 YFSETQ. V was pared by 7 bases and J by 4 bases, with 16 bases of the junction left unmatched. The CDR3 contains 16 residues. CDR3 DNA: TGCGCCAGCGGAGAATGGGAGGGTGGGTTTGGAGAGACCCAGTACTTC. It specifies CASGEWEGGFGETQYF.